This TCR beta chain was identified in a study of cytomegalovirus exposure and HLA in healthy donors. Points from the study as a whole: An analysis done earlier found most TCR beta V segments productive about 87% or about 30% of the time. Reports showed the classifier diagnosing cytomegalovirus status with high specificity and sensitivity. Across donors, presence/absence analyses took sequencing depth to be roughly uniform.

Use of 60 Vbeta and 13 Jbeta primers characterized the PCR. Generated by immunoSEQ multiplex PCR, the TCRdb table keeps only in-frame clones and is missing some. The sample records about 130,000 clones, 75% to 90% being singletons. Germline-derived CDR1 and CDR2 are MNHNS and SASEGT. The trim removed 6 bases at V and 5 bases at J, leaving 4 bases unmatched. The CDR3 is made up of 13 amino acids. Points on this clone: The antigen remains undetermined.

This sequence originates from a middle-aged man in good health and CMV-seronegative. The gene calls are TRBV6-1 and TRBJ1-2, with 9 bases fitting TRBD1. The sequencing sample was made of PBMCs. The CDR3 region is CASRDRGGYGYTF. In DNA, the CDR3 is TGTGCCAGCAGGGACAGGGGTGGATATGGCTACACCTTC.